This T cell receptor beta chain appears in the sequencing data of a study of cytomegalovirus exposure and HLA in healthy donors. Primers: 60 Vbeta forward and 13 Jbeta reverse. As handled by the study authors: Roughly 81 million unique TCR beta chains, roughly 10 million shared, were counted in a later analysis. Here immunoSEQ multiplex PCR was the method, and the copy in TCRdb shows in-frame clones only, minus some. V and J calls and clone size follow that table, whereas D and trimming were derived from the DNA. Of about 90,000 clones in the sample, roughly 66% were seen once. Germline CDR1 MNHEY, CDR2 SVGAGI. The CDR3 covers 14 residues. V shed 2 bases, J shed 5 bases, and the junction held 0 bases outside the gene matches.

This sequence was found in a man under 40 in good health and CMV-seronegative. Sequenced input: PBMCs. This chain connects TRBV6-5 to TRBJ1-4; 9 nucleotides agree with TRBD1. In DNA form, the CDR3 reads TGTGCCAGCAGTTACGGGACAGGGAATGAAAAACTGTTTTTT. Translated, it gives CASSYGTGNEKLFF.